This T cell receptor beta chain was sequenced for a study of Graves' ophthalmopathy and Graves' hyperthyroidism. Study in general: Investigators collected peripheral blood at initial diagnosis, before any treatment was given.

Deletions cut 6 bases from V and 0 bases from J, with 17 bases between. From germline, CDR1 is MNHEY and CDR2 SVGEGT. The CDR3 has 16 amino acids. Calling hyperthyroidism stable required that no ophthalmopathy show up within 18 months of follow-up. For repertoire sequencing, the TCR beta CDR3 regions were amplified from RNA transcripts. Second-round multiplex PCR followed a first-round RT-PCR using HTBI primers. TCRdb reprocessed the multiplex PCR reads with MiXCR, giving one entry per CDR3 protein. This table has 620,000 or so distinct CDR3 sequences, 22% appearing once. The TCR originated in a woman younger than 30 with stable Graves' hyperthyroidism. Some clones in this sample may be carry-over from other donors' samples. The chain uses TRBV6-2 or TRBV6-3 and TRBJ1-1; possibly TRBD1 for D (5 bases). Sequencing was performed on peripheral blood. The CDR3 protein is CASSYGGWGLNTEAFF. The CDR3 DNA is TGTGCCAGCAGCTACGGTGGGTGGGGACTGAACACTGAAGCTTTCTTT.